This T cell receptor (beta chain) was recovered during a study of spatial heterogeneity in lung cancer. Turning to the study itself: Detected beta-chain sequences consistently exceeded alpha-chain sequences.

Indicated time point: blood at routine non-recurrence follow-up after resection. This clonotype has a count of ten or more. One entry per CDR3 protein, called by TCRdb with MiXCR from the 5' RACE reads. The data contain roughly 70,000 distinct CDR3 sequences, 7.5% to 10% of them singletons. With 11 bases clipped from V and 1 base from J, the junction kept 7 bases outside the gene matches. The CDR3 extends over 14 amino acids. Germline V lookup: CDR1 MNHEY, CDR2 SMNVEV (reference sequence). Sequencing used PBMCs, obtained at follow-up. V and J are TRBV27 and TRBJ2-2, with TRBD2 identical over 7 bases. The receptor was isolated from a female donor with early-stage non-small cell lung cancer. The CDR3 region is CASTAGVNTGELFF. The CDR3 region has the DNA TGTGCCTCGACGGCGGGAGTGAACACCGGGGAGCTGTTTTTT.